This T cell receptor beta chain was recovered during a study of blood T cells in healthy people across ages. General study findings and limits: Donor CMV infection status was unknown, possibly confounding age-related changes in expanded clonotypes. With unsorted PBMCs, a conclusive comparison of naive versus antigen-experienced cells was not possible. From one million sequenced T cells, diversity estimates were lower bounds.

This clonotype was found once. Its matching antigen is unknown. The germline V gene encodes CDR1 PRHDT and CDR2 FYEKMQ (reference sequence). The ends were cut back, 0 bases at V and 5 bases at J, with 11 bases in the middle. The length of the CDR3 is 14 residues. A second about 6 to 12 cycle PCR used barcoded and J-beta primers. TCRdb itself ran the 5' RACE reads through MiXCR, one entry per CDR3 protein. Of about 620,000 distinct CDR3 sequences listed, around 20% are singletons. The sequenced material came from blood. This clonotype was obtained from a man aged 70-80 years in good health. The rearrangement joins TRBV13 to TRBJ2-7, with D possibly TRBD1 on 5 matching bases. CDR3 sequence (DNA): TGTGCCAGCAGCTTAGGCGCAGGGCCCCACGAGCAGTACTTC. This codes for CASSLGAGPHEQYF.